The TCR beta chain described here comes from a study of metastatic and nonmetastatic thyroid tumors (dated by TCRdb to 2018 to 2020). With respect to the entire study: The researchers compared repertoires between peripheral blood samples and tumor or nodule tissue samples from patients with malignant or benign thyroid disease. Overall results and qualifications from the work: In both blood and tumor samples, malignant tumors were reported to have significantly higher TCR beta diversity than benign nodules.

The CDR3, from cysteine to phenylalanine, totals 11 residues. Only CDR3 DNA remains: 33 bases, in frame from the first base. Trimming takes 5 bases from V and 4 bases from J, and the germline ends sit 6 bases apart. The germline V gene provides CDR1 SNHLY and CDR2 FYNNEI. Before undergoing thyroid surgery, none of the patients had been given any kind of treatment. Using T-cell receptor beta sequencing, the researchers looked back retrospectively at clinical samples from patients, gathered between about 2012 and 2019. Libraries were constructed by PCR. TCRdb shows the sequencer as Illumina HiSeq 4000. High-throughput sequencing was used to profile the TCR beta-chain CDR3 region of each patient. Under the source paper's analysis protocol: Drawing on CDR3 differences between clinicopathological groups, the researchers built a classifier meant to tell apart patients with distant-metastatic papillary thyroid cancer. Repertoire diversity was assessed with the Shannon index, and tumor-blood repertoire similarity with the Morisita-Horn index. In-frame beta chains were kept once TCRdb had trimmed the public reads at Q25 with fastp and called clones with MiXCR. TCRdb, rather than the study authors, made the V and J calls. The sample contains tens of thousands of clones, more than 45% of them found a single time. The ten largest clones represent approximately 24% of the sample.

Comments on this clone: The antigen it recognizes is unknown. No much larger clone is present one base from it, and per-base qualities are unavailable.

The receptor chain draws on TRBV2 and TRBJ2-7; the D gene is unclear. The source is a male donor with papillary thyroid cancer or a benign thyroid nodule (not recorded which). Some clones in this sample may be carry-over from other donors' samples. Sequencing was carried out using tumor tissue. The CDR3 corresponds to CASSLGYEQYF. Here is the DNA: TGTGCCAGCAGTTTAGGGTACGAGCAGTACTTC.